Listed below are T cell receptor beta chains from one sample, sequenced in a study of blood T cell repertoires in COVID-19. Libraries were prepared by immunoSEQ multiplex PCR; TCRdb keeps only in-frame clonotypes and omits some of them. The sample has approximately 44,000 clones, around nine tenths seen once. The sequenced material came from peripheral blood. These receptors were collected from a man aged 45-60 years with COVID-19, enrolled during active disease. CDR3s include the opening cysteine and the closing phenylalanine or tryptophan. D genes are given only for firm matches. Some rows mark clone size as missing; the rest say once, few, many or name a class of expanded clone.

clone size: .; D gene: .; V gene: TRBV11-3; J gene: TRBJ1-1; CDR3 protein: CASSLRAGDTEAFF; CDR3 DNA: TGTGCCAGCAGCTTACGTGCAGGGGACACTGAAGCTTTCTTT
clone size: .; D gene: .; V gene: TRBV6-1; J gene: TRBJ1-2; CDR3 protein: CASSERVDGYTF; CDR3 DNA: TGTGCCAGCAGTGAACGGGTGGATGGCTACACCTTC
clone size: .; D gene: TRBD1; V gene: TRBV19; J gene: TRBJ1-5; CDR3 protein: CASSIPGGTDQPQHF; CDR3 DNA: TGTGCCAGTAGTATCCCAGGGGGTACAGATCAGCCCCAGCATTTT
clone size: .; D gene: TRBD2; V gene: TRBV5-1; J gene: TRBJ2-4; CDR3 protein: CASSQTSGNQNIQYF; CDR3 DNA: TGCGCCAGCAGCCAGACTAGCGGGAACCAAAACATTCAGTACTTC
clone size: .; D gene: .; V gene: TRBV10-2; J gene: TRBJ1-3; CDR3 protein: CASSTPSGNTIYF; CDR3 DNA: TGCGCCAGCAGCACACCCTCTGGAAACACCATATATTTT
clone size: .; D gene: TRBD1; V gene: TRBV7-2; J gene: TRBJ2-7; CDR3 protein: CASSSEGASTTYEQYF; CDR3 DNA: TGTGCCAGCAGCTCTGAGGGGGCGAGCACAACTTACGAGCAGTACTTC
clone size: .; D gene: TRBD1; V gene: TRBV6-5; J gene: TRBJ1-2; CDR3 protein: CASWDRGQRNYGYTF; CDR3 DNA: TGTGCCAGCTGGGACAGGGGGCAGCGGAACTATGGCTACACCTTC
clone size: .; D gene: TRBD2; V gene: TRBV12-5; J gene: TRBJ2-1; CDR3 protein: CASGLAGGSYNEQFF; CDR3 DNA: TGTGCTAGTGGGCTAGCGGGGGGCTCCTACAATGAGCAGTTCTTC
clone size: .; D gene: TRBD1; V gene: TRBV5-1; J gene: TRBJ1-1; CDR3 protein: CASSSIGQGNTEAFF; CDR3 DNA: TGCGCCAGCAGCTCAATAGGACAGGGGAACACTGAAGCTTTCTTT
clone size: .; D gene: TRBD1; V gene: TRBV27; J gene: TRBJ2-6; CDR3 protein: CASSHRGNGANVLTF; CDR3 DNA: TGTGCCAGCAGTCACAGGGGCAATGGGGCCAACGTCCTGACTTTC
clone size: .; D gene: .; V gene: TRBV6-1; J gene: TRBJ1-2; CDR3 protein: CASSEQGRVPSGGYTF; CDR3 DNA: TGTGCCAGCAGTGAACAGGGCCGAGTCCCCTCCGGGGGCTACACCTTC
clone size: .; D gene: .; V gene: TRBV4-1; J gene: TRBJ2-7; CDR3 protein: CASSHAPGQVDSYEQYF; CDR3 DNA: TGCGCCAGCAGCCACGCGCCGGGACAAGTTGACTCCTACGAGCAGTACTTC
clone size: once; D gene: .; V gene: TRBV7-2; J gene: TRBJ2-2; CDR3 protein: CASSLKPSGTGELFF; CDR3 DNA: TGTGCCAGCAGCCTCAAACCCAGCGGGACCGGGGAGCTGTTTTTT
clone size: .; D gene: .; V gene: TRBV27; J gene: TRBJ1-4; CDR3 protein: CASSSAGGTFNEKLFF; CDR3 DNA: TGTGCCAGCAGCTCGGCGGGGGGGACGTTTAATGAAAAACTGTTTTTT
clone size: .; D gene: TRBD1; V gene: TRBV19; J gene: TRBJ2-2; CDR3 protein: CASSISGTANTGELFF; CDR3 DNA: TGTGCCAGTAGTATCAGTGGGACAGCCAACACCGGGGAGCTGTTTTTT
clone size: .; D gene: .; V gene: TRBV5-6; J gene: TRBJ1-1; CDR3 protein: CASSFTGLPEAFF; CDR3 DNA: TGTGCCAGCAGCTTCACAGGGCTACCTGAAGCTTTCTTT
clone size: .; D gene: TRBD1; V gene: TRBV7-3; J gene: TRBJ2-5; CDR3 protein: CASSPSPSQGAQYF; CDR3 DNA: TGTGCCAGCAGCCCTAGTCCTTCACAGGGGGCCCAGTACTTC
clone size: .; D gene: .; V gene: TRBV11-2; J gene: TRBJ1-1; CDR3 protein: CASSLRRGVGTEAFF; CDR3 DNA: TGTGCCAGCAGCTTGCGCAGGGGAGTGGGCACTGAAGCTTTCTTT
clone size: .; D gene: TRBD2; V gene: TRBV2; J gene: TRBJ2-7; CDR3 protein: CASSRYGGLAGIYEQYF; CDR3 DNA: TGTGCCAGCAGCAGGTACGGTGGACTAGCGGGTATCTACGAGCAGTACTTC
clone size: .; D gene: TRBD1; V gene: TRBV5-5; J gene: TRBJ2-2; CDR3 protein: CASSLRTGDTGELFF; CDR3 DNA: TGTGCCAGCAGCCTCAGGACAGGGGACACCGGGGAGCTGTTTTTT
clone size: .; D gene: TRBD1; V gene: TRBV6-5; J gene: TRBJ1-3; CDR3 protein: CAIVKKTGSGNTIYF; CDR3 DNA: TGTGCCATAGTAAAGAAGACAGGGTCCGGAAACACCATATATTTT
clone size: .; D gene: .; V gene: TRBV5-8; J gene: TRBJ1-5; CDR3 protein: CASSGGRFYHSNQPQHF; CDR3 DNA: TGTGCCAGCAGCGGAGGCAGGTTTTACCATAGCAATCAGCCCCAGCATTTT
clone size: .; D gene: .; V gene: TRBV7-9; J gene: TRBJ2-5; CDR3 protein: CASTSGETQYF; CDR3 DNA: TGTGCCAGCACCTCGGGGGAGACCCAGTACTTC
clone size: .; D gene: .; V gene: TRBV9; J gene: TRBJ2-3; CDR3 protein: CASSGRATDTQYF; CDR3 DNA: TGTGCCAGCAGCGGAAGAGCCACAGATACGCAGTATTTT